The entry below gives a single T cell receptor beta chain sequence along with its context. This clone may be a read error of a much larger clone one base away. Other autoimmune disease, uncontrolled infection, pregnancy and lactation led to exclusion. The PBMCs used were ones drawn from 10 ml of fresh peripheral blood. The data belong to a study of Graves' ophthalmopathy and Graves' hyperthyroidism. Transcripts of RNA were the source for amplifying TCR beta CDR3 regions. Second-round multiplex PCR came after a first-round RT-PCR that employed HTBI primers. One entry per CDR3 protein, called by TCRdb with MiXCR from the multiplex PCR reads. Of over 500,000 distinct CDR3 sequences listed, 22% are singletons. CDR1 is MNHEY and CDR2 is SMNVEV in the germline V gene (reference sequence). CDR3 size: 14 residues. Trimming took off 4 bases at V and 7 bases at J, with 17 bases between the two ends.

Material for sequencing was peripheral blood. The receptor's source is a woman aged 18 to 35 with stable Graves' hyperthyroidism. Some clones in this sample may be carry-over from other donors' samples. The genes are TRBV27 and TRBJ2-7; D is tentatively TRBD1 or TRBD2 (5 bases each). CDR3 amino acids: CASSSLGDPGEQYF. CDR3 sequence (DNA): TGTGCCAGCAGTTCCCTGGGGGATCCTGGGGAGCAGTACTTC.